The present TCR beta chain was sequenced within a study of T cells in Graves' hyperthyroidism and ophthalmopathy. Germline V gene data show CDR1 as SGDLS and CDR2 as YYNGEE. The V gene lost 0 bases and the J gene lost 3 bases, with 13 bases spanning the gap. The CDR3 has 15 amino acids. Amplified TCR beta CDR3 regions derived from RNA transcripts. Researchers ran a first-round RT-PCR on the TCR CDR3 using the HTBI primer set. TCRdb re-analysed the multiplex PCR reads in MiXCR, keeping a single row per CDR3 protein. This table holds 250,000 to 350,000 distinct CDR3 sequences, roughly 22% found once. This sequence originates from a man aged 25-40 years with Graves' ophthalmopathy. The sequencing sample was made of blood. The chain links TRBV9 to TRBJ2-7; D is possibly TRBD1 (6 bases). As DNA, the CDR3 is TGTGCCAGCAGCGTAGGTCCAGGGGAAGGCTACGAGCAGTACTTC. Residues: CASSVGPGEGYEQYF.